This TCR beta chain was captured by sequencing in a study of T cells in Graves' hyperthyroidism and ophthalmopathy. At least ten counts were recorded for this clonotype. Its target is unknown. Template material for amplifying TCR beta CDR3 regions consisted of RNA transcripts. The HTBI set primed first-round TCR CDR3 RT-PCR. A single record per CDR3 protein comes from TCRdb applying MiXCR to the multiplex PCR reads. The table includes about 520,000 distinct CDR3 sequences, less than 25% detected once. Among ophthalmopathy patients, the Clinical Activity Score reached at least 3, the NOSPECS grade reached at least 4, and duration remained under 3 months. The study based diagnoses on clinical symptoms, serum thyroxine and TRAb, thyroid ultrasound and orbital computed tomography. Study results and caveats: Onset of ophthalmopathy came a median roughly 6 months after the model predicted it. Most thyroid clonotypes expanded above 0.001 appeared in blood too.

CDR3 length: 14 amino acids. V lost 7 bases and J lost 0, with 12 bases in between. This clonotype originated in a woman between 25 and 40 years old with Graves' ophthalmopathy. The V gene is TRBV12-3 or TRBV12-4, the J gene TRBJ1-1; the D gene is possibly TRBD1 (6 bases). Sequenced input: blood. CDR3 sequence (DNA): TGTGCCAGCATCATGACAGGTATGAACACTGAAGCTTTCTTT. This encodes CASIMTGMNTEAFF.